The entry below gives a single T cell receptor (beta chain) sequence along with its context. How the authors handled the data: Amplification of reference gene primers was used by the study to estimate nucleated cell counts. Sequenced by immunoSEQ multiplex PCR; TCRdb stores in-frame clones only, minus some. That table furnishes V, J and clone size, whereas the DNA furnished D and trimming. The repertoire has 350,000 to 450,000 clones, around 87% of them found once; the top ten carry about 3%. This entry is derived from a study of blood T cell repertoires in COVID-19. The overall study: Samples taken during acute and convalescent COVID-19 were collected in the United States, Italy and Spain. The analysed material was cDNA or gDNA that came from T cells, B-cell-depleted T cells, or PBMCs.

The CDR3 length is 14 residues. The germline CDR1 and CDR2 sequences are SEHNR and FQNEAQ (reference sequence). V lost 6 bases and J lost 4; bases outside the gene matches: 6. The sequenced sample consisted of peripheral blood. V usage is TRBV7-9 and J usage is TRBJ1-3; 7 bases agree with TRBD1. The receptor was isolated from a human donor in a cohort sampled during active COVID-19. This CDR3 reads CASRPGTEGNTIYF. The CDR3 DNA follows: TGTGCCAGCAGACCCGGGACAGAAGGAAACACCATATATTTT.